The T cell receptor (beta chain) under discussion was sequenced for a study of T cell responses to AZD1222 COVID-19 vaccine. Study-level findings and limits: The donors showed a predominance of white British ancestry and of females, with possible underestimation of clonal diversity.

In regard to this clone: Its antigen is undetermined.

Clones were read by immunoSEQ multiplex PCR, and TCRdb kept only the in-frame ones, dropping some. Among approximately 150,000 clones listed, 91% were seen once. The origin of this receptor is an adult who received the AZD1222 COVID-19 vaccine. Source: peripheral blood, taken 28 days after the second AZD1222 dose.

The CDR3 spells CASRGFSTDTQYF. In nucleotides, the CDR3 is TGTGCCAGTAGGGGATTCAGCACAGATACGCAGTATTTT. This chain joins TRBV19 and TRBJ2-3; D is uncertain. The CDR3 spans 13 residues. Trimming took off 6 bases at V and 0 bases at J, with 7 bases between the two ends. Germline CDR1 LNHDA, CDR2 SQIVND (reference sequence).